This TCR beta chain is from a study of T cell clones after liver transplantation. Study summary: HCV positivity affected three of eight recipients; the rest lacked autoimmune or viral indications. Broader study findings: Compared with third party-reactive sequences, donor-reactive ones declined more, independent of withdrawal success.

Note on this clone: The antigen remains unidentified.

The CDR3 loop spans 13 amino acids. The germline CDR1 and CDR2 sequences are SGHDT and YYEEEE. The germline V and J ends were trimmed by 4 bases and 1 base, with 8 bases remaining between them. Some clones are missing from TCRdb's copy, which holds only in-frame ones; the method was immunoSEQ multiplex PCR. The repertoire includes roughly 7,400 clones, 60% to 75% of them detected once, and roughly 26% sits in the top ten. This specimen consisted of CD8+ T cells from blood, obtained before liver transplant. This chain joins TRBV5-6 and TRBJ1-2; D ambiguous. This sequence was found in a human donor who received a liver transplant. CDR3: CASSEGRNYGYTF. In DNA, the CDR3 is TGTGCCAGCAGCGAGGGTCGTAACTATGGCTACACCTTC.